One and the same sample provided the 8 T cell receptor beta chains below, sequenced in a study of identical twins. One entry per CDR3 protein results from TCRdb running MiXCR on the 5' RACE reads. The sample shows 1.5 million or so distinct CDR3 sequences, 32% of them seen only once. The sample was cord blood. The receptors originated from a newborn girl in good health.

This clonotype was found a few times. The chain carries TRBV4-2 and TRBJ2-1; D may correspond to TRBD1 or TRBD2 (5 bases each). The V end was cut by 0 bases, the J end by 3 bases, with 12 bases between. Germline-derived CDR1 and CDR2 are LGHNA and YNFKEQ. CDR3 size: 16 residues. CDR3 nucleotides: TGTGCCAGCAGCCAAGATACCCGGGGCCTCTACAATGAGCAGTTCTTC. Protein: CASSQDTRGLYNEQFF.

This clonotype was counted only a few times. The J gene is TRBJ2-1, the V gene TRBV29-1; 9 nucleotides align to TRBD1. V trimming: 6 bases; J trimming: 2 bases; junction bases outside the gene matches: 2. The CDR3 sequence is 13 residues long. Germline values: CDR1 SQVTM, CDR2 ANQGSEA. This CDR3 is CSVGTGPYNEQFF. DNA for the CDR3: TGCAGCGTAGGGACAGGGCCCTACAATGAGCAGTTCTTC.

This chain connects TRBV6-1 to TRBJ2-7; D perhaps matches TRBD2 (5 bases). Germline CDR1 is MNHNS and CDR2 is SASEGT. V shed 6 bases and J shed 0 bases, with 12 bases lying between them. CDR3 size: 14 residues. CDR3 bases: TGTGCCAGCAGAGGCGGGCAGAGCTCCTACGAGCAGTACTTC. Its translation: CASRGGQSSYEQYF.

This clonotype came up a few times. The genes are TRBV21-1 and TRBJ2-4. TRBV21-1 is noted as a pseudogene. The length of the CDR3 is 15 residues. The CDR3 DNA reads as TGTGCCAGCATCACCCACTTCCTAGCCAAAAACATTCAGTACTTC. Protein product: CASITHFLAKNIQYF.

The J gene is TRBJ2-2, the V gene TRBV20-1; 8 bases map to TRBD2. This CDR3 is 16 amino acids long. V gave up 2 bases and J gave up 0 bases; unmatched junction bases: 5. Germline values: CDR1 DFQATT, CDR2 SNEGSKA (reference sequence). The CDR3 region has the DNA TGCAGTGCTAGACAGCGGGGGATCCCGAACACCGGGGAGCTGTTTTTT. This sequence encodes CSARQRGIPNTGELFF.

The chain joins TRBV6-1 to TRBJ1-4; 11 bases map to TRBD1. With V trimmed by 6 bases and J by 7 bases, 7 bases remained unmatched. Germline V gene lookup returns CDR1 MNHNS and CDR2 SASEGT. The CDR3 has 15 amino acids. CDR3 in amino acids: CASRVSGTGGEKLFF. CDR3 DNA: TGTGCCAGCAGAGTATCCGGGACAGGGGGTGAAAAACTGTTTTTT.

The chain uses TRBV3-1 and TRBJ2-3; 11 bases fit TRBD2. With 4 bases clipped from V and 6 bases from J, the junction kept 15 bases outside the gene matches. CDR3 length: 18 amino acids. Germline loops: CDR1 LGHDT, CDR2 YNNKEL (reference sequence). In DNA form, the CDR3 reads TGTGCCAGCAGCCCCCTTGGTGTTAGCGGGGGGGCCTCGGATACGCAGTATTTT. Amino acid sequence: CASSPLGVSGGASDTQYF.

This clonotype was seen only a few times. The chain links TRBV12-3 or TRBV12-4 to TRBJ2-3; D is unresolved. This CDR3 has 13 residues. The V end was cut by 6 bases, the J end by 3 bases, with 10 bases between. The CDR3 DNA is TGTGCCAGCAGGAATCCCGTTACAGATACGCAGTATTTT. Its translation: CASRNPVTDTQYF.